This TCR beta chain originates from a study of blood T cell repertoires in COVID-19. At the level of the study: From the United States, Italy and Spain came samples of acute and convalescent COVID-19. T cells, B-cell-depleted T cells, or PBMCs supplied cDNA or gDNA.

In the authors' methods: Estimates of nucleated cell counts were drawn from the amplification of reference gene primers. Clones were read by immunoSEQ multiplex PCR, and TCRdb kept only the in-frame ones, dropping some. V and J calls and clone size are copied from that table; D and trimming were computed from the DNA. This sample carries about 120,000 clones, over 75% of them seen once, and the ten largest clones take about 4.2%. Trimming at V came to 3 bases and at J to 6 bases, leaving 10 bases not matched to a gene. Germline assignment: CDR1 ENHRY and CDR2 SYGVKD. The CDR3 length is 15 residues. There are a few counts of this clone.

Sequencing was performed on peripheral blood. This rearrangement joins TRBV10-3 to TRBJ1-2; 7 bases are a match to TRBD1. The receptor was derived from a woman between 65 and 79 years old with acute or convalescent COVID-19. The CDR3, as DNA: TGTGCCATCAGTGACTCCGGGACAGAAAAAGATGGCTACACCTTC. It yields the protein CAISDSGTEKDGYTF.